This is a list of T cell receptor beta chains from one sample in a study of T cell repertoires in cytomegalovirus infection. Their specific antigens are unknown. Each CDR3 protein is one row after TCRdb ran MiXCR on the reads. The table shows about 130,000 distinct CDR3 sequences, with 25% to 35% occurring only once. This specimen was CD8+ T cells from cultured PBMCs, taken from culture after CMV antigen stimulation. The receptors were gathered from a human donor in good health (CMV status not recorded). Some clones in this sample may be carry-over from other donors' samples. Both conserved end residues are part of each CDR3. D genes are given only for firm matches. The listing skips clone size in some rows; elsewhere it reads once, few, many or a size class.

D | size | J | V | CDR3 | DNA
NA | many | TRBJ2-3 | TRBV7-6 | CASSAQGPSTDTQYF | TGTGCCAGCAGCGCACAGGGTCCTAGCACAGATACGCAGTATTTT
TRBD1 | NA | TRBJ2-7 | TRBV6-5 | CASTLDRDRAFNEQYF | TGTGCCAGCACCCTAGACCGGGACAGGGCTTTCAACGAGCAGTACTTC
TRBD1 | few | TRBJ1-6 | TRBV20-1 | CSALAGDRYNSPLHF | TGCAGTGCTCTGGCTGGGGACAGGTATAATTCACCCCTCCACTTT
TRBD2 | few | TRBJ2-1 | TRBV4-3 | CASSQDSSGGASYNEQFF | TGCGCCAGCAGCCAAGACTCTAGCGGGGGGGCGTCCTACAATGAGCAGTTCTTC
NA | many | TRBJ2-5 | TRBV7-2 | CASSKRSGIQETQYF | TGTGCCAGCAGCAAACGGTCGGGGATTCAAGAGACCCAGTACTTC
NA | few | TRBJ2-7 | TRBV20-1 | CSARDTMGLDNYEQYF | TGCAGTGCTAGAGATACTATGGGGCTAGATAACTACGAGCAGTACTTC
NA | NA | TRBJ2-1 | TRBV25-1 | CASSESGQSNEQFF | TGTGCCAGCAGTGAATCTGGGCAGTCCAATGAGCAGTTCTTC
NA | NA | TRBJ2-5 | TRBV24-1 | CATSAPGAWGETQYF | TGTGCCACCAGTGCCCCTGGGGCGTGGGGAGAGACCCAGTACTTC
TRBD2 | NA | TRBJ2-7 | TRBV11-2 | CASSLELAGAWGEEQYF | TGTGCCAGCAGCTTAGAACTAGCGGGGGCCTGGGGTGAGGAGCAGTACTTC
TRBD2 | NA | TRBJ2-5 | TRBV28 | CASSLPVLRRGGLETQYF | TGTGCCAGCAGTTTACCTGTCCTCAGGCGGGGGGGCCTCGAGACCCAGTACTTC
TRBD2 | NA | TRBJ2-1 | TRBV7-2 | CASSPGLAGYEQFF | TGTGCCAGCAGCCCGGGACTAGCGGGGTATGAGCAGTTCTTC
NA | many | TRBJ1-1 | TRBV4-1 | CASSQSQENTEAFF | TGCGCCAGCAGCCAATCACAGGAGAACACTGAAGCTTTCTTT
NA | NA | TRBJ2-2 | TRBV19 | CASSLERVEYTGELFF | TGTGCCAGTAGTCTGGAAAGGGTAGAGTACACCGGGGAGCTGTTTTTT
NA | NA | TRBJ2-2 | TRBV7-6 | CASSTPMGELFF | TGTGCCAGCAGCACCCCCATGGGGGAGCTGTTTTTT
TRBD1 | once | TRBJ2-2 | TRBV6-2/TRBV6-3 | CASRTPGQGAVGELFF | TGTGCCAGCAGGACCCCCGGACAGGGGGCAGTCGGGGAGCTGTTTTTT
TRBD1 | NA | TRBJ2-5 | TRBV18 | CASSSPGQTLQETQYF | TGTGCCAGCTCGTCGCCGGGACAGACTCTACAAGAGACCCAGTACTTC
NA | NA | TRBJ1-1 | TRBV12-3/TRBV12-4 | CASSPPGQGTTEAFF | TGTGCCAGCAGCCCACCCGGCCAGGGAACCACTGAAGCTTTCTTT
TRBD2 | few | TRBJ2-1 | TRBV6-2/TRBV6-3 | CASSYGTRTYNEQFF | TGTGCCAGCAGTTACGGGACTAGAACATACAATGAGCAGTTCTTC
NA | NA | TRBJ2-3 | TRBV28 | CASSPEGGVTTDTQYF | TGTGCCAGCAGTCCAGAAGGCGGGGTCACCACAGATACGCAGTATTTT
TRBD1 | NA | TRBJ2-1 | TRBV11-3 | CASSSWDRENEQFF | TGTGCCAGCAGCTCTTGGGACAGGGAGAATGAGCAGTTCTTC
TRBD2 | NA | TRBJ2-1 | TRBV5-1 | CASSSAGGNNEQFF | TGCGCCAGCAGCTCAGCGGGGGGAAACAATGAGCAGTTCTTC
NA | NA | TRBJ2-1 | TRBV28 | CASSFTVAGAQFF | TGTGCCAGCAGTTTTACAGTTGCGGGGGCCCAGTTCTTC
NA | NA | TRBJ2-2 | TRBV6-5 | CASSYFTGELFF | TGTGCCAGCAGTTACTTCACCGGGGAGCTGTTTTTT